A single sample is the source of the 6 T cell receptor beta chains below, sequenced in a study of glioma-infiltrating T cells. The iRepertoire nested amplicon-rescue multiplex PCR amplified TCR alpha and beta CDR3s from RNA. Via MiXCR, TCRdb re-called the multiplex PCR reads, giving one row per CDR3 protein. The sample has about 380,000 distinct CDR3 sequences, more than 35% seen once. The source material was glioma tissue, nonneoplastic brain tissue, or PBMCs (not recorded which). The receptors shown here come from a human donor with low-grade glioma or glioblastoma, undergoing nonglioma brain surgery, or in good health (not recorded which).

As to this clonotype: Mismatch with germline at one junction end may stem from a read error. The chain uses TRBV7-2 and TRBJ2-3; D unclear. The CDR3 loop spans 15 amino acids. Germline loops: CDR1 SGHTA, CDR2 FQGNSA. Here the CDR3 reads CASSLGRPSTDTRYF. CDR3 coding DNA: TGTGCCAGCAGCTTAGGTCGACCCAGCACAGATACGCGGTATTTT.

This clonotype was seen a handful of times. The CDR3 nucleotides read TGTGCCAGCAGCCAAAGACTGCAAAGCACAGATACGCAGTATTTT. It codes for CASSQRLQSTDTQYF. The rearrangement uses TRBV14 and TRBJ2-3; D unresolved. The length of the CDR3 is 15 residues. V lost 2 bases, J lost 0 bases, and 9 bases lay in between. Germline V gene lookup returns CDR1 SGHDN and CDR2 FVKESK. The variable domain in full, with the rest retrieved from reference TRBV14 and TRBJ2-3, is EAGVTQFPSHSVIEKGQTVTLRCDPISGHDNLYWYRRVMGKEIKFLLHFVKESKQDESGMPNNRFLAERTGGTYSTLKVQPAELEDSGVYFCASSQRLQSTDTQYFGPGTRLTVL.

This clonotype was seen many times. This chain's CDR3 is CSANRGNTEAFF. The CDR3 nucleotides read TGCAGTGCCAACAGGGGGAACACTGAAGCTTTCTTT. The chain uses TRBV20-1 and TRBJ1-1; 7 bases agree with TRBD1. V trimming: 6 bases; J trimming: 1 base; junction bases outside the gene matches: 2. There are 12 residues in the CDR3. The germline CDR1 and CDR2 sequences are DFQATT and SNEGSKA (reference sequence).

For this clonotype: Here the CDR3 omits its conserved ending phenylalanine or tryptophan, so a read error is the likely source. The rearrangement uses TRBV6-6 and TRBJ1-5; possible D gene TRBD1, 6 bases. The ends were cut back, 7 bases at V and 10 bases at J, with 20 bases in the middle. Looked up from germline, CDR1 is MNHNY and CDR2 is SVGAGI (reference sequence). The CDR3 is made up of 14 amino acids. The CDR3 DNA reads TGTGCCAGCATTGACTCGGGGGGCGAGGGACCCCAGCATCTT. It is translated as CASIDSGGEGPQHL.

Concerning this clonotype: This may be a read error: a much more frequent sequence differs by one nucleotide. The chain carries TRBV15 and TRBJ2-7; D possibly matches TRBD1 or TRBD2 (5 bases each). CDR1 is LNHNV, CDR2 YYDKDF, per germline (reference sequence). The CDR3 covers 17 residues. The V end was cut by 4 bases, the J end by 6 bases, with 25 bases between. Here the CDR3 reads CATSTNSMGVSPGEQYF. CDR3 sequence (DNA): TGTGCCACCAGCACGAACTCCATGGGGGTGAGTCCGGGCGAGCAGTACTTC.

The chain joins TRBV7-2 to TRBJ2-7; 15 nucleotides agree with TRBD2. The germline V gene encodes CDR1 SGHTA and CDR2 FQGNSA. The CDR3 covers 19 residues. With V trimmed by 4 bases and J by 5 bases, 15 bases remained unmatched. The CDR3 DNA follows: TGTGCCAGCAGCTCTCGACCCGGACTAGCGGGAGGGCCAGCGCACGAGCAGTACTTC. Amino acids: CASSSRPGLAGGPAHEQYF.